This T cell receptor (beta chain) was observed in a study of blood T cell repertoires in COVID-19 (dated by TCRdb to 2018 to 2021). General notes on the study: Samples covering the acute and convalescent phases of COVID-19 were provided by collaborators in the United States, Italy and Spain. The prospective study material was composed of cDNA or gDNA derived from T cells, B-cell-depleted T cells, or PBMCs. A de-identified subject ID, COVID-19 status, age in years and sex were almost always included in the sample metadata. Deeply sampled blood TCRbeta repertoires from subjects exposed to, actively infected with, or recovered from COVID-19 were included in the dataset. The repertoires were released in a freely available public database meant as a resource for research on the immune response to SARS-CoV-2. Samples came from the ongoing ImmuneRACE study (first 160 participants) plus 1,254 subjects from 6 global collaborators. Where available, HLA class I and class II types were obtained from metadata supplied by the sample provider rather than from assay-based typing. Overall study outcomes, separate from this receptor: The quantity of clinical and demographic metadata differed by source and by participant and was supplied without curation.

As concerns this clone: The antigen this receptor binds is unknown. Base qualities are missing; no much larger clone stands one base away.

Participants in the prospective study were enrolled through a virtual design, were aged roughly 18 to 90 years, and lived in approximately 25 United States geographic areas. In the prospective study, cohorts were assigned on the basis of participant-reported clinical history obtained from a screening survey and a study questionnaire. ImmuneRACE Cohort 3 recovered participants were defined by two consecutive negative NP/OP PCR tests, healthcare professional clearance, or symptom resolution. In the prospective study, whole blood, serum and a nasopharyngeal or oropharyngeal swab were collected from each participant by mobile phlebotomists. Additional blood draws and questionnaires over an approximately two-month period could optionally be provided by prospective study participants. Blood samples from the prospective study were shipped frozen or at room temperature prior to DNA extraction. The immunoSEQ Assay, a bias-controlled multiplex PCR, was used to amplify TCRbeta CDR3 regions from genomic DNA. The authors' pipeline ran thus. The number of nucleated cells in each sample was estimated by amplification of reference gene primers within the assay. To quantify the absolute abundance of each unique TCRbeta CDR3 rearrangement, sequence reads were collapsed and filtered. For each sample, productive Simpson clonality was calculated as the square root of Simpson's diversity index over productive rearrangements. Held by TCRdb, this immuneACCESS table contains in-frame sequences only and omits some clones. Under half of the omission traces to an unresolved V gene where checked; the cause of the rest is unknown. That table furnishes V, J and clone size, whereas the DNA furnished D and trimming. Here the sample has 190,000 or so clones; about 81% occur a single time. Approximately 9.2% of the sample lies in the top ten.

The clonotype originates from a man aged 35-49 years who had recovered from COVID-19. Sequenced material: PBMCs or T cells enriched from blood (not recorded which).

The sequence in DNA is TGTGCCACCAGCAGAGAGGCGGTCGGGAGGGGAGCTTTCTTT. The resulting protein is CATSREAVGRGAFF. The receptor chain draws on TRBV15 and TRBJ1-1; perhaps TRBD1 is the D gene, with 5 bases matching. At the junction V is shortened by 0 bases and J by 10 bases, with 15 bases in between. From cysteine to phenylalanine, the CDR3 is 14 amino acids long. Solely the CDR3 DNA is kept, with 42 bases framed from the first base. As encoded in the germline V gene (reference sequence), CDR1 is LNHNV while CDR2 is YYDKDF.